This T cell receptor (beta chain) stems from a study of CD8 T cells in Susac syndrome. RNA was extracted with the RNeasy kit, and a quantity of about 0.45 to 1 ug was reverse transcribed using random hexamers. A multiplex approach, immunoSEQ multiplex PCR, amplified TCR beta CDR3 across 54 Vbeta and 13 Jbeta. TCRdb called the immunoSEQ multiplex PCR reads again in MiXCR, with one record for every CDR3 protein. The sample lists about 160,000 distinct CDR3 sequences; roughly 94% were seen once. As concerns this clonotype: Its matching antigen is unknown.

The germline CDR1 and CDR2 sequences are MNHNS and SASEGT. V was clipped by 11 bases and J by 3 bases; unmatched bases: 0. The CDR3 covers 12 residues. The T cells that were sequenced for TCR beta were CD8+ and CD4+ cells from blood. Study-wide findings and caveats: The study recognized that the number of individuals in its TCR sequencing and HLA analysis was relatively small.

The chain is built from TRBV6-1 and TRBJ1-4; 10 nucleotides match TRBD1. The sequencing sample was made of CD4+ T cells from PBMCs. This TCR was sampled from a human donor with multiple sclerosis. The CDR3 DNA follows: TGTGCCGGACAGGGGGCTAATGAAAAACTGTTTTTT. Translation gives CAGQGANEKLFF.